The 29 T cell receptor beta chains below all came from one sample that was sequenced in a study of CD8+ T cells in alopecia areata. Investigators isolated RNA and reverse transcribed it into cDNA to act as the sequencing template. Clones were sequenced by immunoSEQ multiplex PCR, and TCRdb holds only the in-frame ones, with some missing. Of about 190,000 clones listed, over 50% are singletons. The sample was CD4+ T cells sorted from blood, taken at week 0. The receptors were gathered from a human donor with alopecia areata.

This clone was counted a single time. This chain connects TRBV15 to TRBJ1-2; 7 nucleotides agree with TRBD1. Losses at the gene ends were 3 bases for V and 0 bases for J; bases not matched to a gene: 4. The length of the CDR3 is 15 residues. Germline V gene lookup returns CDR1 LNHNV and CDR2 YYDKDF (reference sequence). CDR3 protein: CATSSRDSTNYGYTF. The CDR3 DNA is TGTGCCACCAGCAGCCGGGACAGCACTAACTATGGCTACACCTTC.

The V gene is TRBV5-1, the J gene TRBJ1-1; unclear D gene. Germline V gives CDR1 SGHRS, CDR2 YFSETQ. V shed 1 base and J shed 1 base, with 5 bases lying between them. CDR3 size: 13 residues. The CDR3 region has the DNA TGCGCCAGCAGCTTGCGACAGAACACTGAAGCTTTCTTT. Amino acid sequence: CASSLRQNTEAFF. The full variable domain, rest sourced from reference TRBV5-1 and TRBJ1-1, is KAGVTQTPRYLIKTRGQQVTLSCSPISGHRSVSWYQQTPGQGLQFLFEYFSETQRNKGNFPGRFSGRQFSNSRSEMNVSTLELGDSALYLCASSLRQNTEAFFGQGTRLTVV.

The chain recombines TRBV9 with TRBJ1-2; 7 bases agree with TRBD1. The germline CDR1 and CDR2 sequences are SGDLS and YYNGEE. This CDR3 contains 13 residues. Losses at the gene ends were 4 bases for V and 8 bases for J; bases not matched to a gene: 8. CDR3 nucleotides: TGTGCCAGCAGCCCTACAGGGGACTCAGGCTACACCTTC. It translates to CASSPTGDSGYTF.

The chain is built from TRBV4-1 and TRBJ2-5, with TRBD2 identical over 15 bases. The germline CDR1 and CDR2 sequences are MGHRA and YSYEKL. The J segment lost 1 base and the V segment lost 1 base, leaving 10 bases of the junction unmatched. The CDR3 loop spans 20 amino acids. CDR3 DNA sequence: TGCGCCAGCAGCCAAGCAATGCCGGGACTAGCGGGGGGCCGCCAAGAGACCCAGTACTTC. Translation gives CASSQAMPGLAGGRQETQYF.

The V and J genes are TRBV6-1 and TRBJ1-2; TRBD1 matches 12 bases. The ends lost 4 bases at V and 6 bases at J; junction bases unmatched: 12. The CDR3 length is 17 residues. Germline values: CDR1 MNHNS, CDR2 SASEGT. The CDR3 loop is CASSAGTGGGFFDGYTF. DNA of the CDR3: TGTGCCAGCAGTGCCGGGACAGGGGGCGGATTCTTCGATGGCTACACCTTC.

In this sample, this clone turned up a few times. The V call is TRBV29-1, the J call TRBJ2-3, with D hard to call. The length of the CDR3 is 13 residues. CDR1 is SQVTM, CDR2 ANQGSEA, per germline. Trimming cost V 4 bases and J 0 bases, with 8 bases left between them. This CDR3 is CSVVRVSTDTQYF. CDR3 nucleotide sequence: TGCAGCGTTGTCCGGGTTAGCACAGATACGCAGTATTTT.

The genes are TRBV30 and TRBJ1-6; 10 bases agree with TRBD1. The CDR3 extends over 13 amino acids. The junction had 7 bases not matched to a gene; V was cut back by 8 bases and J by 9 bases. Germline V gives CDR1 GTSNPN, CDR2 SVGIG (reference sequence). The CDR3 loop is CAGTGVTPSPLHF. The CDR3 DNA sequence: TGTGCCGGGACAGGGGTCACTCCTTCACCCCTCCACTTT.

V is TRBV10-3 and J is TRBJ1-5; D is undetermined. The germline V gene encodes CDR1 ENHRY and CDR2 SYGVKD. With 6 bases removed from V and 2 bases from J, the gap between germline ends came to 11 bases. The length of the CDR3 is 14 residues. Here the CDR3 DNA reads TGTGCCATCAGAGGCCATGATGGCAATCAGCCCCAGCATTTT. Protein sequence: CAIRGHDGNQPQHF.

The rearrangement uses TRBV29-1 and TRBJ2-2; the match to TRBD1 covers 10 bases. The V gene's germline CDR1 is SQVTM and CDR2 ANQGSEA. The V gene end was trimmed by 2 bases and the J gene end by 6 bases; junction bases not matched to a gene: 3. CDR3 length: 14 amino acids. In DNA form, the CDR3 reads TGCAGCGTTGAACGGACAGGGGGGGCCGGGGAGCTGTTTTTT. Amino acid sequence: CSVERTGGAGELFF.

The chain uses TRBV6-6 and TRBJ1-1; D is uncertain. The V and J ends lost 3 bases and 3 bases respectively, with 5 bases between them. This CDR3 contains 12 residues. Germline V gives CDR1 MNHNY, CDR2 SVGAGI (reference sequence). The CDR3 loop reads CASSYIHTEAFF. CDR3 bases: TGTGCCAGCAGTTATATTCACACTGAAGCTTTCTTT.

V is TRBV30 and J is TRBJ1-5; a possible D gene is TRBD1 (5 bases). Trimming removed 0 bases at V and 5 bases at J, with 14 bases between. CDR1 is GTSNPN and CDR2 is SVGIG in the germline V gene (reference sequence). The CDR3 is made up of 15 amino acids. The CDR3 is CAWSVSRVGHQPQHF. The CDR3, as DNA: TGTGCCTGGAGTGTGTCCAGAGTGGGGCATCAGCCCCAGCATTTT.

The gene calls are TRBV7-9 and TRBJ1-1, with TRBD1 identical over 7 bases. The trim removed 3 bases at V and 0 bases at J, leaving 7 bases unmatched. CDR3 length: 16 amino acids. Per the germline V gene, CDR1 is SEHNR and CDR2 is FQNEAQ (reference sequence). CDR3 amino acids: CASSFGRGYVNTEAFF. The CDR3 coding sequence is TGTGCCAGCAGCTTTGGCAGGGGGTATGTGAACACTGAAGCTTTCTTT.

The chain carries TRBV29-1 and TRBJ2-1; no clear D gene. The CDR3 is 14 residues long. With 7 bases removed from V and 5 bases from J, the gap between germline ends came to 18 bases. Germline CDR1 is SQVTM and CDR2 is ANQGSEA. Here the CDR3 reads CSARNLGLDNEQFF. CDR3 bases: TGCAGCGCTAGAAACTTGGGCCTGGACAATGAGCAGTTCTTC.

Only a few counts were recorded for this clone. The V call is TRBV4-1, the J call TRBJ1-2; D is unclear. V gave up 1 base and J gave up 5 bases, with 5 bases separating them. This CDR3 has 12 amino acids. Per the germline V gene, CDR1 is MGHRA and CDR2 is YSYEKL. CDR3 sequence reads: CASSQVGYGYTF. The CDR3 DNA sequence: TGCGCCAGCAGCCAAGTTGGGTATGGCTACACCTTC.

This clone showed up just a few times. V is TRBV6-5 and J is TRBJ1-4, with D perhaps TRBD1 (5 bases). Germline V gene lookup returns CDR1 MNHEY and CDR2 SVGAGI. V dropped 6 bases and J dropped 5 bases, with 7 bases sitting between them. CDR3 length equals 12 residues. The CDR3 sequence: CASRGRNEKLFF. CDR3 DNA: TGTGCCAGCAGGGGGCGAAATGAAAAACTGTTTTTT.

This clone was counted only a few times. This CDR3 reads CSALGQAYEQYF. CDR3 nucleotide sequence: TGCAGCGCTCTGGGACAGGCCTACGAGCAGTACTTC. This rearrangement joins TRBV29-1 to TRBJ2-7; 8 bases are a match to TRBD1. V lost 7 bases to trimming and J lost 2 bases; unmatched junction nucleotides: 4. CDR3 size: 12 residues. Germline V gene sequence: CDR1 SQVTM, CDR2 ANQGSEA.

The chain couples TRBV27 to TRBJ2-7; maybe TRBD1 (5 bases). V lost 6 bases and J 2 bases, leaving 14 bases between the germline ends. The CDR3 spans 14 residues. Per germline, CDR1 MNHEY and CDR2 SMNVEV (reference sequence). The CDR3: CASRQKGNPYEQYF. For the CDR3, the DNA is TGTGCCAGCAGACAAAAGGGGAATCCCTACGAGCAGTACTTC.

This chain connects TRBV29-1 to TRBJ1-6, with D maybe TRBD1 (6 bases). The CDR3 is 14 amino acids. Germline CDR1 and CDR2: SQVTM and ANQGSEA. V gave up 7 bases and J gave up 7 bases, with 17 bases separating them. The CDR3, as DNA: TGCAGCGCCGGGGCTGGGGGCCCGAATTCACCCCTCCACTTT. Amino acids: CSAGAGGPNSPLHF.

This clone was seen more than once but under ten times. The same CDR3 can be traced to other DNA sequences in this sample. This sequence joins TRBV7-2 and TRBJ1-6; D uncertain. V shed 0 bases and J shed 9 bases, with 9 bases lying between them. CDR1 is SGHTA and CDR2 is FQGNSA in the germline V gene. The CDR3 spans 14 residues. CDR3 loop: CASSLAGRGSPLHF. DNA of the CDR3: TGTGCCAGCAGCTTAGCCGGTCGCGGTTCACCCCTCCACTTT. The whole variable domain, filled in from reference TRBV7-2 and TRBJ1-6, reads GAGVSQSPSNKVTEKGKDVELRCDPISGHTALYWYRQSLGQGLEFLIYFQGNSAPDKSGLPSDRFSAERTGGSVSTLTIQRTQQEDSAVYLCASSLAGRGSPLHFGNGTRLTVT.

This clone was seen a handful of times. CDR3 nucleotide sequence: TGTGCCAGCAGTGGTCGGGTCGACGAGCAGTACTTC. This encodes CASSGRVDEQYF. The gene calls are TRBV6-5 and TRBJ2-7; D gene unclear. Deletions cut 5 bases from V and 5 bases from J, with 10 bases between. The germline gives CDR1 MNHEY, CDR2 SVGAGI. This CDR3 has 12 residues.

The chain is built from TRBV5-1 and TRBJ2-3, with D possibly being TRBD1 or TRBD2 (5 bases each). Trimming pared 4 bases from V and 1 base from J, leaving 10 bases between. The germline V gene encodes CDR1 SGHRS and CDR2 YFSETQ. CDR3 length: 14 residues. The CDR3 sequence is CASSPGTGTDTQYF. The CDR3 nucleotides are TGCGCCAGCAGCCCGGGGACGGGCACAGATACGCAGTATTTT.

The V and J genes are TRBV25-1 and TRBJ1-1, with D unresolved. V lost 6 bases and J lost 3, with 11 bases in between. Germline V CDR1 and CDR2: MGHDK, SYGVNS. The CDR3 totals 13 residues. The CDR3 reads CASSEVWDTEAFF. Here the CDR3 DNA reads TGTGCCAGCAGCGAGGTTTGGGACACTGAAGCTTTCTTT.

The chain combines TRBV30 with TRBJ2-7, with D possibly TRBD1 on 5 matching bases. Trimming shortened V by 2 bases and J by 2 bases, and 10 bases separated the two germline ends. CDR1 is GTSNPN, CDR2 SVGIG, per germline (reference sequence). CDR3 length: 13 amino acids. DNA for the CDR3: TGTGCCTGGAGTCCTCAGGGTCCCTACGAGCAGTACTTC. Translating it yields CAWSPQGPYEQYF.

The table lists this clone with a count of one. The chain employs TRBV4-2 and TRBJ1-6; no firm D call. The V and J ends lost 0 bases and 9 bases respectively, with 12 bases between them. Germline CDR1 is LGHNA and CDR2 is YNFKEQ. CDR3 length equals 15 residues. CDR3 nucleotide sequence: TGTGCCAGCAGCCAAGACCCATCTTTAAGTTCACCCCTCCACTTT. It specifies CASSQDPSLSSPLHF.

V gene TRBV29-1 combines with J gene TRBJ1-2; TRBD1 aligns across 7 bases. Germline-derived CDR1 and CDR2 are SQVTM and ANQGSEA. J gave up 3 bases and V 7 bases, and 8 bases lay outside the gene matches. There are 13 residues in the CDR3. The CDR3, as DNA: TGCAGCGCGCTCAGGGGGGTGGACTATGGCTACACCTTC. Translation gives CSALRGVDYGYTF. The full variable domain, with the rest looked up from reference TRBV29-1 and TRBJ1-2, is SAVISQKPSRDICQRGTSLTIQCQVDSQVTMMFWYRQQPGQSLTLIATANQGSEATYESGFVIDKFPISRPNLTFSTLTVSNMSPEDSSIYLCSALRGVDYGYTFGSGTRLTVV.

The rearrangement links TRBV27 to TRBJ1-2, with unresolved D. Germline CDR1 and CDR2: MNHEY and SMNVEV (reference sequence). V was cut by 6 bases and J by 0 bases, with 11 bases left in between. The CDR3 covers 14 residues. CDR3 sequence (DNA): TGTGCCAGCAGGGGAGTCTCAGCTAACTATGGCTACACCTTC. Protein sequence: CASRGVSANYGYTF.

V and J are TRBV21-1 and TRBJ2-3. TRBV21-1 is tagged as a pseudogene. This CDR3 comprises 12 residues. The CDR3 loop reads CASSRLTDTQYF. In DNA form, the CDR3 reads TGTGCCAGCAGTCGGCTCACAGATACGCAGTATTTT.

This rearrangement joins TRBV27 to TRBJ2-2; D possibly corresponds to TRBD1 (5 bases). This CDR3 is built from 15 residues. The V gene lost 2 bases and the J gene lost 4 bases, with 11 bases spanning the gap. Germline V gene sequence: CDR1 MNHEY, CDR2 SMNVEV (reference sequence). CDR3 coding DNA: TGTGCCAGCAGTTTAAGCACAGGCGTCACCGGGGAGCTGTTTTTT. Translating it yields CASSLSTGVTGELFF.

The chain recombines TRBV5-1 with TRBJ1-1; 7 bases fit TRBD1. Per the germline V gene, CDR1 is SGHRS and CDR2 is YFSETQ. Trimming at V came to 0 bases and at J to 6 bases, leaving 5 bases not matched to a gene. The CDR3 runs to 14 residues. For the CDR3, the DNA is TGCGCCAGCAGCTTGGCCGACAGGGTCGCTGAAGCTTTCTTT. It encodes CASSLADRVAEAFF.